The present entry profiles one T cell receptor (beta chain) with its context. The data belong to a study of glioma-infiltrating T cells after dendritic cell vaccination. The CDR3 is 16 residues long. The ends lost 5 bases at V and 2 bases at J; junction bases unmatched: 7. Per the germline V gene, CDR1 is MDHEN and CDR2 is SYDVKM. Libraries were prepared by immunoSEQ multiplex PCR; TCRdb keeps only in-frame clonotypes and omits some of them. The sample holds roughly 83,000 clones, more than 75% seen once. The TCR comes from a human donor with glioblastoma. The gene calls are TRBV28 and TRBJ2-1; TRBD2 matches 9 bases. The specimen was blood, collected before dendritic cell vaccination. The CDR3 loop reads CASSTEREAPYNEQFF. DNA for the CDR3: TGTGCCAGCAGTACTGAGCGGGAGGCCCCCTACAATGAGCAGTTCTTC.